This TCR beta chain was identified in a study of blood T cell repertoires in COVID-19. Only in-frame clones appear in the TCRdb table, and some are missing; sequencing was by immunoSEQ multiplex PCR. This sample yields roughly 80,000 clones, of which approximately 80% are seen a single time; about 45% belongs to the top ten. V trimming: 5 bases; J trimming: 9 bases; junction bases outside the gene matches: 8. The CDR3 is 14 residues long. Germline CDR1 SGHNT, CDR2 YENEEA. The sample was peripheral blood. The chain is built from TRBV11-3 and TRBJ1-3; 9 bases agree with TRBD1. The sequence was collected from an elderly man with acute or convalescent COVID-19. The CDR3 sequence is CASSDAGQGGTIYF. In DNA, the CDR3 is TGTGCCAGCAGCGACGCGGGACAGGGCGGCACCATATATTTT. The full variable domain, rest sourced from reference TRBV11-3 and TRBJ1-3, is EAGVVQSPRYKIIEKKQPVAFWCNPISGHNTLYWYLQNLGQGPELLIRYENEEAVDDSQLPKDRFSAERLKGVDSTLKIQPAELGDSAVYLCASSDAGQGGTIYFGEGSWLTVV.